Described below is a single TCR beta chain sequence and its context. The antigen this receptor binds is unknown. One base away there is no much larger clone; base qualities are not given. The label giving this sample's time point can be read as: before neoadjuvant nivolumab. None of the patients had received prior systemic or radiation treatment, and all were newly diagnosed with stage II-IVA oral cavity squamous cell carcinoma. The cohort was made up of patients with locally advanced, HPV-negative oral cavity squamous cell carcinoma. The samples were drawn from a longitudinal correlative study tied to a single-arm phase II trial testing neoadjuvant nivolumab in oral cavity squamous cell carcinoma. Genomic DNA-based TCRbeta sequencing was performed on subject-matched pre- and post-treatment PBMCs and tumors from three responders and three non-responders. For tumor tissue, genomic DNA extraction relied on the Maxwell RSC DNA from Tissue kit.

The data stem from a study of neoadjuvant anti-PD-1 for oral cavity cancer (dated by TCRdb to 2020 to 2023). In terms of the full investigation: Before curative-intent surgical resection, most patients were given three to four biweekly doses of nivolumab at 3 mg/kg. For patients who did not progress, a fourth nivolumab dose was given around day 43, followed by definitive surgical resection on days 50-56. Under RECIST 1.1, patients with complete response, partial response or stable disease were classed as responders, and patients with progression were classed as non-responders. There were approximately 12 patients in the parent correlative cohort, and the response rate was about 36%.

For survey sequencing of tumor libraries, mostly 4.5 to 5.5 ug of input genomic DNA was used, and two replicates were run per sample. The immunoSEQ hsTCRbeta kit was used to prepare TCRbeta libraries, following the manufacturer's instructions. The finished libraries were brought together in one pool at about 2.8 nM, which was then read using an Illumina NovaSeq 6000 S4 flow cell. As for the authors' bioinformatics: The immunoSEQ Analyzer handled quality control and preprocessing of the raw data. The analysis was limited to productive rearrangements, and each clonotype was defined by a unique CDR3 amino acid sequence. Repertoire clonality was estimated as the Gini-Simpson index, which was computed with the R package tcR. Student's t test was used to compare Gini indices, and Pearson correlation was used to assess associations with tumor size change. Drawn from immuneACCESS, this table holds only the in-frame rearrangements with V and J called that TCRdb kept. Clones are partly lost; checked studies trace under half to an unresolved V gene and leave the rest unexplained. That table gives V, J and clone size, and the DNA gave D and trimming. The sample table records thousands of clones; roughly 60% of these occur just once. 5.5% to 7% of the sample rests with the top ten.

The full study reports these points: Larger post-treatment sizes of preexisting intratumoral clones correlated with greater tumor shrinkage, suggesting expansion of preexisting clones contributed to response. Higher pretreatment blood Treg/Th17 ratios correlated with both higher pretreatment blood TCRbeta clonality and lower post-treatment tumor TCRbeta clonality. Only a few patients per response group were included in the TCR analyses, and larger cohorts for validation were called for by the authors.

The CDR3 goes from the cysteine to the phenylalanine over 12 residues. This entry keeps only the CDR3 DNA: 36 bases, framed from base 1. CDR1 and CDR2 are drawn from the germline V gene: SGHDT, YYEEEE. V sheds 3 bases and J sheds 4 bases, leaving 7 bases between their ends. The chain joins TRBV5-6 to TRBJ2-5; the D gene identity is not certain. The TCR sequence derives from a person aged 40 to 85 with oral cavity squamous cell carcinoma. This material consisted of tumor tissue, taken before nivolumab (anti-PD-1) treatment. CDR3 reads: CASSSRPETQYF. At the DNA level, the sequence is TGTGCCAGCAGCTCCCGACCAGAGACCCAGTACTTC.